The 12 T cell receptor beta chains in this list originate from one sample, sequenced in a study of T cells in Graves' hyperthyroidism and ophthalmopathy. Amplified regions were TCR beta CDR3 sequences from RNA transcripts. During a first-round RT-PCR of the TCR CDR3, the HTBI primer set was used. TCRdb analysed the multiplex PCR reads with MiXCR anew, one entry per CDR3 protein. The data show about 250,000 distinct CDR3 sequences, 20% to 25% seen once. Specimen: blood. The origin of the receptors is a man aged 25-45 years with Graves' ophthalmopathy.

This sequence joins TRBV7-3 and TRBJ2-1; D assignment may be TRBD1 or TRBD2 (6 bases each). This CDR3 spans 17 amino acids. With 5 bases removed from V and 0 bases from J, the gap between germline ends came to 17 bases. Germline values: CDR1 SGHTA, CDR2 FQGTGA. The CDR3 sequence: CASSPWGAASSYNEQFF. The CDR3 bases are TGTGCCAGCAGCCCTTGGGGGGCGGCTAGCTCCTACAATGAGCAGTTCTTC.

This clonotype showed up many times. In DNA form, the CDR3 reads TGTGCCAGCAGTTACGGAGGGTATGGCTACACCTTC. It codes for CASSYGGYGYTF. V is TRBV6-5 and J is TRBJ1-2; D remains ambiguous. This CDR3 comprises 12 residues. Trimming left V 2 bases short and J 5 bases short, with 6 bases between. Looked up from germline, CDR1 is MNHEY and CDR2 is SVGAGI.

This clonotype was detected a few times. The chain recombines TRBV4-2 with TRBJ2-5, with D unclear. V lost 4 bases and J 5 bases, leaving 11 bases between the germline ends. The CDR3 runs 13 residues. The germline CDR1 and CDR2 sequences are LGHNA and YNFKEQ. CDR3 nucleotide sequence: TGTGCCAGCAGCCGGCTAGAGAGGGAGACCCAGTACTTC. Protein sequence: CASSRLERETQYF.

As concerns this clonotype: Possible read error: a much larger clone is one base away. The chain has TRBV30 and TRBJ2-6; 9 nucleotides agree with TRBD1. The CDR3 contains 15 residues. Germline CDR1 GTSNPN, CDR2 SVGIG (reference sequence). The ends lost 5 bases at V and 1 base at J; junction bases unmatched: 3. The CDR3 bases are TGTGCCTGGGGGGGGACAGGGTCTGGGGCCAACGTCCTGACTTTC. It yields the protein CAWGGTGSGANVLTF.

In this sample, this clonotype turned up a few times. This rearrangement joins TRBV6-2 or TRBV6-3 to TRBJ1-2, with D perhaps TRBD1 (5 bases). CDR3 size: 14 residues. The germline gives CDR1 MNHEY, CDR2 SVGEGT. Deletions cut 5 bases from V and 2 bases from J, with 12 bases between. CDR3 sequence: CASSLGTQNYGYTF. For the CDR3, the DNA is TGTGCCAGCAGTCTAGGGACGCAGAACTATGGCTACACCTTC.

This rearrangement joins TRBV10-2 to TRBJ2-7; 14 bases fit TRBD2. Losses at the gene ends were 10 bases for V and 2 bases for J; bases not matched to a gene: 7. Per the germline V gene, CDR1 is WSHSY and CDR2 is SAAADI. The CDR3 consists of 15 residues. CDR3 amino acids: CATRPGLAGAYEQYF. The CDR3 coding sequence is TGCGCCACCCGTCCGGGACTAGCGGGAGCCTACGAGCAGTACTTC.

The chain recombines TRBV20-1 with TRBJ2-3, with 7 bases that match TRBD1. This CDR3 has 15 amino acids. CDR1 and CDR2 (germline): DFQATT, SNEGSKA (reference sequence). V dropped 2 bases and J dropped 4; count of bases not matched to a gene: 9. CDR3 DNA sequence: TGCAGTGCTAGATCAGACAGGCAGGGGGCAGATACGCAGTATTTT. Protein sequence: CSARSDRQGADTQYF.

The CDR3 region is CASSPGPQNYEQYF. CDR3 DNA: TGTGCCAGCAGTCCGGGACCCCAGAACTACGAGCAGTACTTC. The gene calls are TRBV6-1 and TRBJ2-7; D tentatively reads TRBD1 or TRBD2 (5 bases each). The germline V and J ends were trimmed by 5 bases and 3 bases, with 14 bases remaining between them. The CDR3 sequence is 14 residues long. Germline values: CDR1 MNHNS, CDR2 SASEGT.

This rearrangement joins TRBV24-1 to TRBJ2-7; no definite D call. This CDR3 is 13 amino acids long. Germline V gene lookup returns CDR1 KGHDR and CDR2 SFDVKD. The ends were cut back, 3 bases at V and 4 bases at J, with 9 bases in the middle. CDR3 sequence reads: CATSDLFGYEQYF. DNA of the CDR3: TGTGCCACCAGTGATCTGTTCGGTTACGAGCAGTACTTC.

The rearrangement joins TRBV12-3 or TRBV12-4 to TRBJ1-1; D is unclear. The V end lost 4 bases, the J end lost 1 base, and 7 bases lay between the germline ends. CDR3 length equals 13 residues. The CDR3 DNA reads TGTGCCAGCAGTTCTTTAACGAACACTGAAGCTTTCTTT. Its protein is CASSSLTNTEAFF.

The chain recombines TRBV29-1 with TRBJ2-1; 10 bases agree with TRBD2. The CDR3 has 14 residues. Trimming took 3 bases from V and 6 from J; bases not matched to a gene: 5. CDR1 and CDR2 from the germline V gene are SQVTM and ANQGSEA. CDR3 bases: TGCAGCGTTGAGACTAGCGGGTCCCTCAATGAGCAGTTCTTC. Encoded protein: CSVETSGSLNEQFF.

The chain uses TRBV19 and TRBJ1-5; D is unclear. Germline values: CDR1 LNHDA, CDR2 SQIVND (reference sequence). V was cut by 9 bases and J by 0 bases, with 6 bases left in between. This CDR3 spans 12 amino acids. CDR3 coding DNA: TGTGCCAGCCAGTATAGCAATCAGCCCCAGCATTTT. Protein product: CASQYSNQPQHF. The full variable domain, rest sourced from reference TRBV19 and TRBJ1-5, is DGGITQSPKYLFRKEGQNVTLSCEQNLNHDAMYWYRQDPGQGLRLIYYSQIVNDFQKGDIAEGYSVSREKKESFPLTVTSAQKNPTAFYLCASQYSNQPQHFGDGTRLSIL.